The 4 T cell receptor beta chains in this list originate from one sample, sequenced in a study of blood T cell repertoires in COVID-19. Produced via immunoSEQ multiplex PCR; TCRdb's table is partial and in-frame only. The table lists roughly 100,000 clones, roughly four fifths of them singletons. Material: peripheral blood. The source of these receptors is a man aged 70 or older with active or convalescent COVID-19.

This chain links TRBV18 with TRBJ2-1; D gene unclear. The V end lost 5 bases, the J end lost 0 bases, and 11 bases lay between the germline ends. The CDR3 length is 15 residues. The germline CDR1 and CDR2 sequences are KGHSH and LQKENI. The CDR3 here is CASSASFSSYNEQFF. The CDR3 DNA reads TGTGCCAGCTCAGCGTCCTTTAGCTCCTACAATGAGCAGTTCTTC.

The rearrangement links TRBV28 to TRBJ1-6, with 10 bases identical to TRBD1. The CDR3 has 15 residues. With V trimmed by 5 bases and J by 7 bases, 5 bases remained unmatched. Germline CDR1 MDHEN, CDR2 SYDVKM. This chain's CDR3 is CASSARQGANSPLHF. In DNA form, the CDR3 reads TGTGCCAGCAGTGCACGACAGGGGGCGAATTCACCCCTCCACTTT.

The V and J genes are TRBV6-5 and TRBJ1-3, with TRBD1 matching over 11 bases. With V trimmed by 7 bases and J by 7 bases, 6 bases remained unmatched. Germline CDR1 is MNHEY and CDR2 is SVGAGI. The CDR3 consists of 14 residues. CDR3: CASKFGQGANTIYF. CDR3 DNA: TGTGCCAGCAAATTCGGACAGGGGGCCAACACCATATATTTT.

This clone was recorded a few times. V and J are TRBV29-1 and TRBJ1-2; D unresolved. V was pared by 4 bases and J by 4 bases, with 16 bases between. The CDR3 has 14 residues. Germline V gives CDR1 SQVTM, CDR2 ANQGSEA. The CDR3 DNA reads as TGCAGCGTTGTGAAGGCAGGCGCTGCCTATGGCTACACCTTC. Translated, it gives CSVVKAGAAYGYTF.